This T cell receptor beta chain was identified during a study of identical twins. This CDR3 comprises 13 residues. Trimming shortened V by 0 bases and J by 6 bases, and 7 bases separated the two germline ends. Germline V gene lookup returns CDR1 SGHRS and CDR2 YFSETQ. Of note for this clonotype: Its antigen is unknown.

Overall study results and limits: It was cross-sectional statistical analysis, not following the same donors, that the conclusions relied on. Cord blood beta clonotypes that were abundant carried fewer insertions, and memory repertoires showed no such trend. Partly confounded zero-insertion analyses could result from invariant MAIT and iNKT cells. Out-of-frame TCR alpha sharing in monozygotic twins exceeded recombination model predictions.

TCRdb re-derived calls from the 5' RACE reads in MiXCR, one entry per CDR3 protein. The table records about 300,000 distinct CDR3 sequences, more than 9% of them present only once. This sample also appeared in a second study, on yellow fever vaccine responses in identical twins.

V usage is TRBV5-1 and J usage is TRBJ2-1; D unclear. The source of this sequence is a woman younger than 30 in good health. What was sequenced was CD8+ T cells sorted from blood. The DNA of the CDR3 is TGCGCCAGCAGCTTGGAGACTTTCAATGAGCAGTTCTTC. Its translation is CASSLETFNEQFF. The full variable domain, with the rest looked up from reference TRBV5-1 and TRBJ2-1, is KAGVTQTPRYLIKTRGQQVTLSCSPISGHRSVSWYQQTPGQGLQFLFEYFSETQRNKGNFPGRFSGRQFSNSRSEMNVSTLELGDSALYLCASSLETFNEQFFGPGTRLTVL.